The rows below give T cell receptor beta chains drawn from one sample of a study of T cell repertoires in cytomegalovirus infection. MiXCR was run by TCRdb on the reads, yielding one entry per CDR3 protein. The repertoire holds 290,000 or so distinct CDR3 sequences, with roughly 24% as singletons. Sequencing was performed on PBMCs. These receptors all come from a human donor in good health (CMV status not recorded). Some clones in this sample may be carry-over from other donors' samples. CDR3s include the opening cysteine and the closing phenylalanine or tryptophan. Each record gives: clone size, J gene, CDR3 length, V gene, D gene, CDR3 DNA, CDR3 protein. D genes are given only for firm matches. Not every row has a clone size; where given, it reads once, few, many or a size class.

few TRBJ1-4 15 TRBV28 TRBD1 TGTGCCAGCAGTCAACAGGGGATCCCTTATGAAAAACTGTTTTTT CASSQQGIPYEKLFF
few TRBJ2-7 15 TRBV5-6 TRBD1 TGTGCCAGCAGCGTACGGGACAGGCGCTCCTACGAGCAGTACTTC CASSVRDRRSYEQYF
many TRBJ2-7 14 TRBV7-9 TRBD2 TGTGCCAGCAGCCCTCGGGGGGTTTGGGACGAGCAGTACTTC CASSPRGVWDEQYF
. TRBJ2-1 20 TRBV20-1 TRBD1 TGCAGTGCTAGGGTCTCGGTTTCCGACAGGGGCTACAGCTCCTACAATGAGCAGTTCTTC CSARVSVSDRGYSSYNEQFF
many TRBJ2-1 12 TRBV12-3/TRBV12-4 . TGTGCCAGCAGTTCACCTTACAATGAGCAGTTCTTC CASSSPYNEQFF
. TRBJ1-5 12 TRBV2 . TGTGCCAGCAGTAGCGAAGATCAGCCCCAGCATTTT CASSSEDQPQHF
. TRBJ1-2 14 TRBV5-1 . TGCGCCAGCAGCTTGTCGGGCCAGATTGATGGCTACACCTTC CASSLSGQIDGYTF
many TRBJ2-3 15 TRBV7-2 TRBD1 TGTGCCAGCAGCTTAGATGCAGGGGGCTCAGATACGCAGTATTTT CASSLDAGGSDTQYF
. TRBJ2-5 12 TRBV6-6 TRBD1 TGTGCCAGCACAGACAGGGCCGAGACCCAGTACTTC CASTDRAETQYF
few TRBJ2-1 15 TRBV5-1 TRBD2 TGCGCCAGCAGCCAACTAGCGGGGGGTGGCAATGAGCAGTTCTTC CASSQLAGGGNEQFF
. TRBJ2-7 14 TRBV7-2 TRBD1 TGTGCCAGCAGTTTCCGGGACAGACCCTACGAGCAGTACTTC CASSFRDRPYEQYF
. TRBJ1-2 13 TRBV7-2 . TGTGCCAGCAGCTTAGCGCCCGGGTATGGCTACACCTTC CASSLAPGYGYTF
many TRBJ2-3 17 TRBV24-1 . TGTGCCACCAGTCAAACACTTAGCGGCCCTACCACAGATACGCAGTATTTT CATSQTLSGPTTDTQYF
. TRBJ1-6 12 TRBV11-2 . TGTGCCAGCAGCTCACACAATTCACCCCTCCACTTT CASSSHNSPLHF
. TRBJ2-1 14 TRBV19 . TGTGCCAGTAGTATAAGGGGCGGCTTCGGGGAGCAGTTCTTC CASSIRGGFGEQFF
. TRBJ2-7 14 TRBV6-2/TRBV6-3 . TGTGCCAGCAGTTATGGGAGTATGACCTACGAGCAGTACTTC CASSYGSMTYEQYF
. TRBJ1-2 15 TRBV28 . TGTGCCAGCAGACGTGGGACGGCCACTAACTATGGCTACACCTTC CASRRGTATNYGYTF
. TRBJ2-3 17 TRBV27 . TGTGCCAGCAGTGCCCGGCTGGCTAGCGACATCACAGATACGCAGTATTTT CASSARLASDITDTQYF
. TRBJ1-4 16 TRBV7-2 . TGTGCCAGCAGCCCCCCGCCGGGTAGGGCAGTTGAAAAACTGTTTTTT CASSPPPGRAVEKLFF
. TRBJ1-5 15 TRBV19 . TGTGCCAGTACCAGGGTTTTGGGGGGCGGGCAGCCCCAGCATTTT CASTRVLGGGQPQHF
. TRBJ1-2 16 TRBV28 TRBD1 TGTGCCAGCAGTCCCTCTGGGACAGGGCGAGACTATGGCTACACCTTC CASSPSGTGRDYGYTF
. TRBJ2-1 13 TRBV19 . TGTGCCAGTACCAAACTAGGGGGAAGCGAGCAGTTCTTC CASTKLGGSEQFF
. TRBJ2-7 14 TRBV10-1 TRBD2 TGCGCCAGCAGTGATGGCCTAGCGGGAAACGAGCAGTACTTC CASSDGLAGNEQYF
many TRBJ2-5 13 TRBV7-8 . TGTGCCAGCAGCACGACGAGGGCAGAGACCCAGTACTTC CASSTTRAETQYF
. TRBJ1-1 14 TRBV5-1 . TGCGCCAGCAGGAGGGGAGCCGGGGACACTGAAGCTTTCTTT CASRRGAGDTEAFF
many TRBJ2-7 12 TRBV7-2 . TGTGCCAGCACCCTAAGGACCTACGAGCAGTACTTC CASTLRTYEQYF
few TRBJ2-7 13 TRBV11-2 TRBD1 TGTGCCAGCAGCTGGGACAGCCGCGGCGAGCAGTACTTC CASSWDSRGEQYF
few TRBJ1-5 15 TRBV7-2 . TGTGCCAGCAGCTTAGACAGGGAATATGGACAGCCCCAGCATTTT CASSLDREYGQPQHF
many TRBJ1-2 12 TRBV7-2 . TGTGCCAGCAGCCCGGCCCCTTATGGCTACACCTTC CASSPAPYGYTF
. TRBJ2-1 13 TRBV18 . TGTGCCAGCTCCCCCCCCAGGGGCTATGAGCAGTTCTTC CASSPPRGYEQFF
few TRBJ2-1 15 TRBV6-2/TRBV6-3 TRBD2 TGTGCCAGCAGACCCAGCGGGAGTATGTACAATGAGCAGTTCTTC CASRPSGSMYNEQFF
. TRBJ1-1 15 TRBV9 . TGTGCCAGCAGCGTAGGGGCAGGACCGAACACTGAAGCTTTCTTT CASSVGAGPNTEAFF
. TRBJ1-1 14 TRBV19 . TGTGCCAGTAGTTCCCAGGGGAGCTACACTGAAGCTTTCTTT CASSSQGSYTEAFF
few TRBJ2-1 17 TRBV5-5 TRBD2 TGTGCCAGCAGCCCGGGGGTAGCGGGACACTCCTACAATGAGCAGTTCTTC CASSPGVAGHSYNEQFF
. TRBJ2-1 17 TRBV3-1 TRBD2 TGTGCCAGCAGCCACGCCCCGGCTAGCGGGAGTAGTTATGAGCAGTTCTTC CASSHAPASGSSYEQFF
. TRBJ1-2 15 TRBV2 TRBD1 TGTGCCAGCAGGGAACAGGGGATGGGACACTATGGCTACACCTTC CASREQGMGHYGYTF
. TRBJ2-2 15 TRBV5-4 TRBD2 TGTGCCAGCAGCCCCGGGACTAGTAGAGCCGGGGAGCTGTTTTTT CASSPGTSRAGELFF
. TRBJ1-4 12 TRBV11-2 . TGTGCCAGCAGCTCCGCCCCCGGACCGCTGTTTTTT CASSSAPGPLFF
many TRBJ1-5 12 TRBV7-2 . TGTGCCAGCAGCTCTTTCCATCAGCCCCAGCATTTT CASSSFHQPQHF
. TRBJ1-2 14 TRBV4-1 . TGCGCCAGCAGCCAAGTGGGGCAAGACTATGGCTACACCTTC CASSQVGQDYGYTF
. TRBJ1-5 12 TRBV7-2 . TGTGCCAGCAGCTTAGCTTCCCAGCCCCAGCATTTT CASSLASQPQHF
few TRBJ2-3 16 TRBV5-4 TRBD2 TGTGCCAGCAGGGCCGGGGGTAGCGGGATCCCAGATACGCAGTATTTT CASRAGGSGIPDTQYF
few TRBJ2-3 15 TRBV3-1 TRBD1 TGTGCCAGCAGCCCCGACAGGGTGTGGCCAGATACGCAGTATTTT CASSPDRVWPDTQYF